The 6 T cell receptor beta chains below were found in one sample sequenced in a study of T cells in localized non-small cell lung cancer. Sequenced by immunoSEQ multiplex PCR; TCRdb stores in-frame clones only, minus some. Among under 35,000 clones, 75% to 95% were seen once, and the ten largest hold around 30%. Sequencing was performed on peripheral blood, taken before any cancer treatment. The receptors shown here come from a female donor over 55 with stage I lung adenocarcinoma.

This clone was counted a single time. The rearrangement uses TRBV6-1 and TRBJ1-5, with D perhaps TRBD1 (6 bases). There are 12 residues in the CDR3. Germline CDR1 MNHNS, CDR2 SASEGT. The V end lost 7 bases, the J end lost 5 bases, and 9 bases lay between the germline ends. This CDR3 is CASNREYQPQHF. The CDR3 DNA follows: TGTGCCAGCAACAGGGAATATCAGCCCCAGCATTTT.

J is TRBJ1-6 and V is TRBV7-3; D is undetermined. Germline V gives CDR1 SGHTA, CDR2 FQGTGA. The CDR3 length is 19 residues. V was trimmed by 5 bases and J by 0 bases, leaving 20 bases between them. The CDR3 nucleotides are TGTGCCAGCAGCCAACTGGAACGGGGATCCGGCTCCTATAATTCACCCCTCCACTTT. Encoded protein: CASSQLERGSGSYNSPLHF.

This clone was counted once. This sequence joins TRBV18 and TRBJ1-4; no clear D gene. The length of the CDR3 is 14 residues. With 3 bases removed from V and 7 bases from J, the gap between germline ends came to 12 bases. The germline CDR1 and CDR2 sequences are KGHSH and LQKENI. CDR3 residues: CASSPTLDGEKLFF. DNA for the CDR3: TGTGCCAGCTCACCGACCTTAGACGGTGAAAAACTGTTTTTT.

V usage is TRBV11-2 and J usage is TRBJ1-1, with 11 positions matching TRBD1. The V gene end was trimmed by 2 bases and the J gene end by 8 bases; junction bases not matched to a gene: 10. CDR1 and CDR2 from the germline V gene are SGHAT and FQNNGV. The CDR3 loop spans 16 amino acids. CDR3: CASSLLLRTGGAEAFF. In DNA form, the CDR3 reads TGTGCCAGCAGCTTATTGCTCCGGACAGGGGGCGCAGAAGCTTTCTTT. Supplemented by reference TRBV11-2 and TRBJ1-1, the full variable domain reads EAGVAQSPRYKIIEKRQSVAFWCNPISGHATLYWYQQILGQGPKLLIQFQNNGVVDDSQLPKDRFSAERLKGVDSTLKIQPAKLEDSAVYLCASSLLLRTGGAEAFFGQGTRLTVV.

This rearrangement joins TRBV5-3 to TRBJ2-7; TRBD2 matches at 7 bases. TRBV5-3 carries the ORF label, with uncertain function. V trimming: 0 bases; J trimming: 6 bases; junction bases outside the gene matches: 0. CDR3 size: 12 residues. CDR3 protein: CARSLAGGEQYF. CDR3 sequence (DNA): TGTGCCAGAAGCTTGGCGGGAGGCGAGCAGTACTTC.

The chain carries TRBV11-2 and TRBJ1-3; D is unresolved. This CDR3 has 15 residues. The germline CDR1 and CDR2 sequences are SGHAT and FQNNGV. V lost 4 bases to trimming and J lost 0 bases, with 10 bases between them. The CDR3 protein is CASSSQLISGNTIYF. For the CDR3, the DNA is TGTGCCAGCAGCTCTCAGCTTATCTCTGGAAACACCATATATTTT.